The clone carrying this T cell receptor (beta chain) occurred once. Its antigen remains unidentified. The assay was immunoSEQ multiplex PCR, and TCRdb's table has in-frame clones only and misses some. The sample lists approximately 82,000 clones; roughly four fifths were seen once. This sample was taken from a study of radiotherapy plus CTLA-4 blockade in lung cancer. Study context: Objective responses were recorded in about 18% of patients, with disease control recorded in less than 40%.

Study-wide findings and caveats: Reported findings show early blood T cell clone dynamics, with interferon-beta, best predicted response.

The V end was cut by 4 bases, the J end by 2 bases, with 10 bases between. Germline assignment: CDR1 LGHNA and CDR2 YSLEER. The CDR3 is made up of 14 amino acids. Enrolled patients, whose metastatic non-small-cell lung cancer was chemo-refractory, received focal radiation plus CTLA-4 blockade with ipilimumab. This TCR was recovered from a human donor with non-small cell lung cancer that progressed on radiotherapy plus ipilimumab. The material sequenced was peripheral blood, taken from a patient treated with radiotherapy plus ipilimumab. The chain combines TRBV4-3 with TRBJ2-3; maybe TRBD2 (5 bases). Written as DNA, the CDR3 is TGCGCCAGCAGCCGAGGACTCCCCACAGATACGCAGTATTTT. The encoded protein is CASSRGLPTDTQYF.